This TCR beta chain was sequenced during a study of CD8 T cells in ankylosing spondylitis (dated by TCRdb to the late 2010s). In terms of the full investigation: The study profiled T cell receptor beta repertoires in healthy donors and ankylosing spondylitis patients to find disease-linked TCR variants. Peripheral blood samples were taken, and synovial fluid was additionally collected from ankylosing spondylitis patients. The whole study cohort included 85 to 120 healthy donors and about two dozen ankylosing spondylitis patients.

The data were produced on an Illumina HiSeq 2500. Quantitative 5'-RACE with molecular barcodes was the method used to prepare the TCR beta libraries. The original methods were these. Disease-linked TCR variants were identified with a new computational method built on a probabilistic model of VDJ rearrangement. Using fastp trimming at Q25 and MiXCR clonotype assembly, TCRdb reanalyzed the public sequencing data and kept in-frame beta chains. Each entry is one CDR3 protein sequence, shown with its most common DNA and genes. TCRdb's processing, not the study's, gives the V and J calls here. Within this sample are under 450,000 distinct CDR3 sequences, with around 20% of them counted one time only. Together, the top ten hold around 13% of the sample. For this clonotype: Its binding antigen is unknown. No base quality values were provided; no much bigger clone lies one nucleotide off.

Trimming accounts for 7 bases at V and 5 bases at J, while the number of junction bases matched to no gene is 13. The CDR3 goes from the cysteine to the phenylalanine over 15 residues. Left in the record is the CDR3 DNA by itself, 45 bases read in frame from the first base. Overall results and qualifications from the work: In peripheral blood, the disease-linked clones were found at relatively low frequencies and had a CD8+ phenotype. Some motif variants had previously been reported in the synovial fluid and blood of reactive arthritis patients, which suggests shared mechanisms of disease initiation. According to the report, matched synovial fluid samples from ankylosing spondylitis patients were significantly enriched for the disease-linked clones. A TCR beta motif of several highly homologous amino acid variants appeared characteristic of blood from ankylosing spondylitis patients.

Here the chain combines TRBV12-3 or TRBV12-4 and TRBJ2-5, and 7 junction bases match TRBD1. The sample was blood, either unsorted or a sorted T cell fraction (not recorded which). The TCR sequence derives from a male donor with ankylosing spondylitis or in good health (not recorded which). This receptor has the CDR3 CASKPPGTARETQYF. Read as DNA, the sequence is TGTGCCAGCAAACCGCCCGGGACAGCAAGGGAGACCCAGTACTTC.